This TCR beta chain was recorded in a study of blood T cell repertoires in COVID-19. Seattle enrolled patients during active infection and tracked them longitudinally. Germline values: CDR1 LGHDT, CDR2 YNNKEL (reference sequence). V was shortened by 2 bases and J by 13 bases, with 17 bases between the two germline ends. The CDR3 extends over 14 amino acids. As processed by the authors: From reference gene primer amplification, estimates of nucleated cell counts were derived. Some clones are missing from TCRdb's copy, which holds only in-frame ones; the method was immunoSEQ multiplex PCR. The D gene and trimming were derived from the DNA, and the V and J assignments and clone size from that table. The data show 130,000 to 150,000 clones, 70% to 80% seen once.

The clonotype originates from a woman aged 65 to 85 with COVID-19, enrolled during active disease. V gene TRBV3-1 (or the pseudogene TRBV3-2) combines with J gene TRBJ1-4; D is uncertain. Sequences were obtained from peripheral blood. The CDR3 sequence: CASSQKTPPGALFF. CDR3 nucleotide sequence: TGTGCCAGCAGCCAAAAGACCCCCCCAGGTGCACTGTTTTTT.